This TCR beta chain is drawn from a study of blood T cell repertoires in COVID-19. The wider study: The United States, Italy and Spain provided the acute and convalescent COVID-19 samples. The analysed material was cDNA or gDNA that came from T cells, B-cell-depleted T cells, or PBMCs.

CDR3 length: 16 residues. Germline-derived CDR1 and CDR2 are SGHRS and YFSETQ. V trimming: 0 bases; J trimming: 2 bases; junction bases outside the gene matches: 4. Libraries were prepared by immunoSEQ multiplex PCR; TCRdb keeps only in-frame clonotypes and omits some of them. The sample shows 200,000 to 300,000 clones, about 91% of them seen only once. The origin of this receptor is a woman in her 30s with COVID-19, enrolled during active disease. What was sequenced was peripheral blood. The gene calls are TRBV5-1 and TRBJ2-3, with 9 bases that match TRBD1. In DNA, the CDR3 is TGCGCCAGCAGCTTGGGGGACAGGGCCAACACAGATACGCAGTATTTT. It is translated as CASSLGDRANTDTQYF.